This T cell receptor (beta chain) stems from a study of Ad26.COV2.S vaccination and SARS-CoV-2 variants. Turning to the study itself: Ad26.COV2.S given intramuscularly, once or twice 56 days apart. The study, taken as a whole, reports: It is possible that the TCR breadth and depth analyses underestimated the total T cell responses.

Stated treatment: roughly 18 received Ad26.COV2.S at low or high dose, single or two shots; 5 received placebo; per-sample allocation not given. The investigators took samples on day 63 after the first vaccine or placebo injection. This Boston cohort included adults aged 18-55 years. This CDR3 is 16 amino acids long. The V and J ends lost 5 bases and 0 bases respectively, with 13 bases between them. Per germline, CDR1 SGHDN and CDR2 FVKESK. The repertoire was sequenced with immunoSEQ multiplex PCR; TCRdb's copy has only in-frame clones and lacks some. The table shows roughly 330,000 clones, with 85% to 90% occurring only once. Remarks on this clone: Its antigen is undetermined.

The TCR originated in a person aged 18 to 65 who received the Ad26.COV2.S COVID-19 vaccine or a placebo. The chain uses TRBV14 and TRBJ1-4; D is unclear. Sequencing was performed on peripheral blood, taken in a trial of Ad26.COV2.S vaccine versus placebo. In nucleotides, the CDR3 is TGTGCCAGCAGCTCGGTTGTCGGGGCAACTAATGAAAAACTGTTTTTT. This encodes CASSSVVGATNEKLFF.